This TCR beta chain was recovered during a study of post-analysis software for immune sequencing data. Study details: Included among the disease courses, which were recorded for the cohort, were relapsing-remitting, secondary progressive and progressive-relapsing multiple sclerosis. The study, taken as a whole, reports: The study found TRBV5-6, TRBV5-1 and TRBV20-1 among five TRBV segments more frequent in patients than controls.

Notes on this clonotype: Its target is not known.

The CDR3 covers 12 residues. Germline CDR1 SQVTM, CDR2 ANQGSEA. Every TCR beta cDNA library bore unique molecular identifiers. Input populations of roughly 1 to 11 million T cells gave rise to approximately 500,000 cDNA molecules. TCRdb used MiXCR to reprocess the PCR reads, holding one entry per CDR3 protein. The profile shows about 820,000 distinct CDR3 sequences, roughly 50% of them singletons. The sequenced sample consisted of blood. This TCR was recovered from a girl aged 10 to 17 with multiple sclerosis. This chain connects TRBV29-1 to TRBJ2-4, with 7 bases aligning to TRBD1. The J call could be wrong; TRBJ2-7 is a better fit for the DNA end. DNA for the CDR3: TGCAGCGTTGAAGCGACAGGGCCCGAGCAGTACTTC. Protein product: CSVEATGPEQYF.